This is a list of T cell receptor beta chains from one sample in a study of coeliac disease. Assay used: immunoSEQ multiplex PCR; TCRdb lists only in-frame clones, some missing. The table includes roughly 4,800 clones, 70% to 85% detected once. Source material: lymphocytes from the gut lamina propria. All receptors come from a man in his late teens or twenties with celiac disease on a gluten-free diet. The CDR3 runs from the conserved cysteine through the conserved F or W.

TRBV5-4,CASRSRGTDQETQYF
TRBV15,CATSREASGGSRETQYF
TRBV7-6,CASSPVGDREIPGANVLTF
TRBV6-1,CASGHSGANVLTF
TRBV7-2,CAIEIRQLTSTDTQYF
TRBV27,CASSFSRQKGEKLFF
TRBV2,CASTPGWGGRETQYF
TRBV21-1,CASSTRLDQPQHF
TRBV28,CASSPRGEGTDTQYF
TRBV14,CASSQRVLNSPLHF
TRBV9,CASSAGWGGGTEAFF
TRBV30,CAGTLERDKHGYTF
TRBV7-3,CASSPQRGANNEQFF